The 8 T cell receptor beta chains given below trace back to one sample, sequenced in a study of molecular identifiers for immune sequencing clone quantification. TCRdb analysed the PCR reads with MiXCR anew, one entry per CDR3 protein. The repertoire holds about half a million distinct CDR3 sequences, with 20% to 25% as singletons. The sequencing input was naive CD8+ T cells from blood, with Jurkat cell RNA spiked in. The subset was: FACS-sorted CD8+CD4-CCR7+CD45RA+ naive T cells. The receptor set was obtained from a human donor in good health. Some libraries in this study had Jurkat cell RNA spiked in.

This clonotype was picked up many times. The gene calls are TRBV10-3 and TRBJ2-3; D may correspond to TRBD1 or TRBD2 (5 bases each). Germline V CDR1 and CDR2: ENHRY, SYGVKD. Between the trimmed V and J ends, which lost 10 bases and 0 bases, there was a span of 8 bases. This CDR3 contains 12 residues. CDR3 sequence (DNA): TGTGCCACAAGGGACAGCACAGATACGCAGTATTTT. Translating it yields CATRDSTDTQYF.

The V gene is TRBV9, the J gene TRBJ1-5; TRBD1 agrees at 7 bases. Germline V gene lookup returns CDR1 SGDLS and CDR2 YYNGEE. V gave up 4 bases and J gave up 0 bases; unmatched junction bases: 4. The CDR3 contains 15 residues. In nucleotides, the CDR3 is TGTGCCAGCAGCTCAGGGGGGAATAGCAATCAGCCCCAGCATTTT. This sequence encodes CASSSGGNSNQPQHF.

The chain couples TRBV6-5 to TRBJ2-7; tentatively, D is TRBD2 (5 bases). CDR1 and CDR2 (germline): MNHEY, SVGAGI. Trimming removed 0 bases from V and 3 bases from J, with 12 bases in between. The CDR3 is 15 amino acids. CDR3 bases: TGTGCCAGCAGTTACTCGACCGGGATAGGCTACGAGCAGTACTTC. It is translated as CASSYSTGIGYEQYF.

CDR3 protein: CASSIDNLRTSSFYNEQFF. CDR3 nucleotide sequence: TGTGCCAGTAGTATAGACAATCTACGGACTAGCTCCTTCTACAATGAGCAGTTCTTC. This sequence joins TRBV19 and TRBJ2-1, with 8 bases lining up with TRBD2. In germline, CDR1 is LNHDA, CDR2 SQIVND (reference sequence). This CDR3 has 19 amino acids. J lost 3 bases, V lost 0 bases, and 13 bases had no gene match.

There are many counts of this clonotype. This chain's CDR3 is CASSTGAGRGQPQHF. DNA for the CDR3: TGTGCCAGCAGCACTGGGGCAGGACGAGGTCAGCCCCAGCATTTT. The V call is TRBV7-9, the J call TRBJ1-5; possible D gene TRBD1, 5 bases. With 5 bases removed from V and 6 bases from J, the gap between germline ends came to 17 bases. The CDR3 has 15 amino acids. The V gene's germline CDR1 is SEHNR and CDR2 FQNEAQ (reference sequence). Together with reference TRBV7-9 and TRBJ1-5, the CDR3 gives the full variable domain: DTGVSQNPRHKITKRGQNVTFRCDPISEHNRLYWYRQTLGQGPEFLTYFQNEAQLEKSRLLSDRFSAERPKGSFSTLEIQRTEQGDSAMYLCASSTGAGRGQPQHFGDGTRLSIL.

This clonotype was counted between two and nine times. The chain links TRBV10-3 to TRBJ2-3; D is ambiguous. V dropped 3 bases and J dropped 3 bases, with 16 bases sitting between them. The CDR3 covers 16 residues. The V gene's germline CDR1 is ENHRY and CDR2 SYGVKD. CDR3 loop: CAISDLALQGTDTQYF. In DNA form, the CDR3 reads TGTGCCATCAGTGACCTGGCCCTGCAAGGGACAGATACGCAGTATTTT.

The J gene is TRBJ2-7, the V gene TRBV3-1; no definite D call. Trimming left V 0 bases short and J 5 bases short, with 17 bases between. The CDR3 loop spans 16 amino acids. CDR1 and CDR2 (germline): LGHDT, YNNKEL (reference sequence). CDR3 sequence: CASSQDRLLPPDEQYF. In nucleotides, the CDR3 is TGTGCCAGCAGCCAAGATCGTCTACTCCCCCCGGACGAGCAGTACTTC.

This clonotype was counted a few times. Its ends do not fully match the called genes, so a read error is possible. The chain couples TRBV5-3 to TRBJ2-1; 7 bases align to TRBD2. TRBV5-3 belongs to the ORF category, with a function that is uncertain. The CDR3 consists of 15 residues. The CDR3 loop reads CASSLLGGSYNERFF. In DNA form, the CDR3 reads TGTGCCAGCAGCTTACTGGGGGGGTCCTACAATGAGCGGTTCTTC.